Below are 10 T cell receptor beta chains sequenced from a single sample in a study of blood T cell repertoires in COVID-19. TCRdb's copy holds only in-frame clones and misses some; the assay was immunoSEQ multiplex PCR. The table lists more than 70,000 clones, less than 90% of them singletons. Material for sequencing was peripheral blood. Every receptor here comes from a man older than 75 with active or convalescent COVID-19.

The chain links TRBV27 to TRBJ1-1; no clear D. V dropped 3 bases and J dropped 8 bases, with 13 bases sitting between them. The germline gives CDR1 MNHEY, CDR2 SMNVEV (reference sequence). This CDR3 has 13 residues. CDR3 sequence: CASSFWANSEAFF. Written as DNA, the CDR3 is TGTGCCAGCAGTTTTTGGGCGAACTCGGAAGCTTTCTTT.

This rearrangement joins TRBV7-2 to TRBJ2-5; D remains unclear. The CDR3 runs 16 residues. Trimming pared 1 base from V and 1 base from J, leaving 13 bases between. Per the germline V gene, CDR1 is SGHTA and CDR2 is FQGNSA. DNA for the CDR3: TGTGCCAGCAGCTTAGGTGGTGTTAGTCCCCAAGAGACCCAGTACTTC. Its protein is CASSLGGVSPQETQYF.

The chain links TRBV6-2 or TRBV6-3 to TRBJ2-7; D is possibly TRBD1 (5 bases). V lost 2 bases and J lost 0, with 11 bases in between. CDR1 is MNHEY, CDR2 SVGEGT, per germline. The CDR3 has 15 amino acids. The CDR3 DNA reads as TGTGCCAGCAGTTACCGACAGCTCCGCTCCTACGAGCAGTACTTC. Its protein is CASSYRQLRSYEQYF.

The chain joins TRBV9 to TRBJ2-2, with 9 bases that match TRBD2. This CDR3 spans 18 amino acids. Looked up from germline, CDR1 is SGDLS and CDR2 is YYNGEE. V was clipped by 4 bases and J by 8 bases; unmatched bases: 18. Written as DNA, the CDR3 is TGTGCCAGCAGCCCCCCATTCCCAGCGGGAGGTACTGCAGGGGAGCTGTTTTTT. Protein: CASSPPFPAGGTAGELFF. The whole variable domain, remainder taken from reference TRBV9 and TRBJ2-2, is DSGVTQTPKHLITATGQRVTLRCSPRSGDLSVYWYQQSLDQGLQFLIQYYNGEERAKGNILERFSAQQFPDLHSELNLSSLELGDSALYFCASSPPFPAGGTAGELFFGEGSRLTVL.

This sequence joins TRBV11-2 and TRBJ1-2, with TRBD1 matching 10 bases. This CDR3 contains 13 residues. J gave up 11 bases and V 2 bases, and 5 bases lay outside the gene matches. CDR1 is SGHAT, CDR2 FQNNGV, per germline. The CDR3 nucleotides read TGTGCCAGCAGCTTATCCCGGGACAGGGGTTACACCTTC. Amino acid sequence: CASSLSRDRGYTF.

V and J are TRBV18 and TRBJ2-1; 12 bases map to TRBD2. The V segment lost 0 bases and the J segment 13 bases; nucleotides outside the gene matches: 16. Germline V gene data show CDR1 as KGHSH and CDR2 as LQKENI. There are 18 residues in the CDR3. The CDR3 is CASSPPSSSSLAGGVQFF. DNA for the CDR3: TGTGCCAGCTCACCACCGTCAAGCTCATCCCTAGCGGGAGGGGTACAGTTCTTC.

V usage is TRBV1 and J usage is TRBJ2-4; TRBD2, the table's D call, lacks a check against the DNA. TRBV1 is annotated as a pseudogene. The CDR3 runs 16 residues. CDR3 amino acids: CTSSQGLAGGKNIQYF. The CDR3 nucleotides read TGCACCAGCAGCCAAGGACTAGCGGGGGGCAAAAACATTCAGTACTTC.

V usage is TRBV3-1 (or the pseudogene TRBV3-2) and J usage is TRBJ2-7, with 8 bases that match TRBD1. The CDR3 covers 13 residues. Germline V gene data show CDR1 as LGHDT and CDR2 as YNNKEL (reference sequence). V lost 5 bases and J lost 5; bases outside the gene matches: 5. The CDR3 DNA reads as TGTGCCAGCAGCTACAGGGGGGTTGACGAGCAGTACTTC. Translating it yields CASSYRGVDEQYF.

The V gene is TRBV10-3, the J gene TRBJ1-2; D is unclear. V shed 0 bases and J shed 4 bases, with 12 bases lying between them. This CDR3 is built from 15 residues. Germline V gene sequence: CDR1 ENHRY, CDR2 SYGVKD. The CDR3: CAISESGWRAYGYTF. Written as DNA, the CDR3 is TGTGCCATCAGTGAGTCTGGATGGCGGGCCTATGGCTACACCTTC.

The chain uses TRBV14 and TRBJ2-7; D is possibly TRBD2 (5 bases). The CDR3 is 17 amino acids. CDR1 is SGHDN, CDR2 FVKESK, per germline. The V and J ends lost 0 bases and 3 bases respectively, with 18 bases between them. The CDR3 loop is CASSQDQWKASCYEQYF. In DNA, the CDR3 is TGTGCCAGCAGCCAAGATCAATGGAAGGCTAGCTGCTACGAGCAGTACTTC.